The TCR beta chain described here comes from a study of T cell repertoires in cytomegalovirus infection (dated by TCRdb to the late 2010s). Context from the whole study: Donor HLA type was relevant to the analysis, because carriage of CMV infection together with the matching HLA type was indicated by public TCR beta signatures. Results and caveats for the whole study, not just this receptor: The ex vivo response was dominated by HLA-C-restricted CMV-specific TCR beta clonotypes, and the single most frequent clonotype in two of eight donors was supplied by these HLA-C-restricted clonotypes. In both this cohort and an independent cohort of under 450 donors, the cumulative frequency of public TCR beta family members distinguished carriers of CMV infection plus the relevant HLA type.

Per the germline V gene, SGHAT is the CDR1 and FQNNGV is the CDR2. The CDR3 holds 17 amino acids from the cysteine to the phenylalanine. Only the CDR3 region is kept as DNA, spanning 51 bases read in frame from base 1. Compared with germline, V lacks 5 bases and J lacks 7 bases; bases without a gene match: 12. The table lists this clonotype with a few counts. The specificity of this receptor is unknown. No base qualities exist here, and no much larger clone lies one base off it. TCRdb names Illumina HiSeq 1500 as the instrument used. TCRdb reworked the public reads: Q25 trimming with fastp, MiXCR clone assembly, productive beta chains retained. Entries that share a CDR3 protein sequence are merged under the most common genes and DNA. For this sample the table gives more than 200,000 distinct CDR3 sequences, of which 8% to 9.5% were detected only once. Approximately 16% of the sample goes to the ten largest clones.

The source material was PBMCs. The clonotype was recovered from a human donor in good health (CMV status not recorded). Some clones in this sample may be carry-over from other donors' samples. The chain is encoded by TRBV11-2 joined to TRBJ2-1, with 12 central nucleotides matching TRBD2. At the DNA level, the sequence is TGTGCCAGCAGCCTGGATCCGACTAGCGGGAGAGGTAATGAGCAGTTCTTC. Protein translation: CASSLDPTSGRGNEQFF.